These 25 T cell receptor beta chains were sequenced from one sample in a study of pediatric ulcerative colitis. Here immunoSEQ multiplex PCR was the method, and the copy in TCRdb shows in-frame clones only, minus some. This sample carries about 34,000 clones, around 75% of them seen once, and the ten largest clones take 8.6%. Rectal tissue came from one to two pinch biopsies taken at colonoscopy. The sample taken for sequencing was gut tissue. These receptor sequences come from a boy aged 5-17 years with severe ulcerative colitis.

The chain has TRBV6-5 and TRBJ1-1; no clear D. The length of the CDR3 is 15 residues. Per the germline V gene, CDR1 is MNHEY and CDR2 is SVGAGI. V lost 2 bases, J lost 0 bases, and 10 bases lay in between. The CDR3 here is CASSYDALMNTEAFF. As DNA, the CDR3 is TGTGCCAGCAGTTACGACGCGCTGATGAACACTGAAGCTTTCTTT.

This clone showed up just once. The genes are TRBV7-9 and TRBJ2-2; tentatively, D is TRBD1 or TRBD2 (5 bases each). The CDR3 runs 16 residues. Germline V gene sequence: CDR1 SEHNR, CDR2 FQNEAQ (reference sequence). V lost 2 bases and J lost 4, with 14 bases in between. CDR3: CASSLTRDGLTGELFF. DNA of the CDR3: TGTGCCAGCAGCTTAACCCGGGACGGACTCACCGGGGAGCTGTTTTTT. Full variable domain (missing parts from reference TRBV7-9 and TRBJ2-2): DTGVSQNPRHKITKRGQNVTFRCDPISEHNRLYWYRQTLGQGPEFLTYFQNEAQLEKSRLLSDRFSAERPKGSFSTLEIQRTEQGDSAMYLCASSLTRDGLTGELFFGEGSRLTVL.

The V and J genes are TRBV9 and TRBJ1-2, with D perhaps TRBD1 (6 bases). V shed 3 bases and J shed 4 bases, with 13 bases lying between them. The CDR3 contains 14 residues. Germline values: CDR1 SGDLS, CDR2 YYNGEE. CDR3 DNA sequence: TGTGCCAGCAGCGGACGGGGGCGGGCCTATGGCTACACCTTC. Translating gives CASSGRGRAYGYTF.

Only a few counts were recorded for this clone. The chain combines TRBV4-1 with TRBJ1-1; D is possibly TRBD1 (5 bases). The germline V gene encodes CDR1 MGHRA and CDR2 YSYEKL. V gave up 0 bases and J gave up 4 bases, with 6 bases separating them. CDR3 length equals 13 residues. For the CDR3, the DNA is TGCGCCAGCAGCCAAGACGGGGGCACTGAAGCTTTCTTT. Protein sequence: CASSQDGGTEAFF.

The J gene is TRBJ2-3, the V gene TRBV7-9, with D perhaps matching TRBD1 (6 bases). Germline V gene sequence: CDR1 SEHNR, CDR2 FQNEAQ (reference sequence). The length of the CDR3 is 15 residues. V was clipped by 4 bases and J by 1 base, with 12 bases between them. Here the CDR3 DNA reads TGTGCCAGCAGCTATCCCGAGGGGGGCACAGATACGCAGTATTTT. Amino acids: CASSYPEGGTDTQYF.

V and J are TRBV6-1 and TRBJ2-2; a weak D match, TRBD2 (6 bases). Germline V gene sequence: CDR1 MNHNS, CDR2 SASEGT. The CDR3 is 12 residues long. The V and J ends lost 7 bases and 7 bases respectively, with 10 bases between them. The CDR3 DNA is TGTGCCAGCATTGGAGGGTTCGGGGAGCTGTTTTTT. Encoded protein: CASIGGFGELFF.

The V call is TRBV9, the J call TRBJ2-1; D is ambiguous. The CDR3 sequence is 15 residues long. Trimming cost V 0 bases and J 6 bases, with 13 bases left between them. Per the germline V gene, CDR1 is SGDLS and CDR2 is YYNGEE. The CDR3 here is CASSVGLERGNEQFF. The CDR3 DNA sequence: TGTGCCAGCAGCGTAGGTCTAGAGCGTGGCAATGAGCAGTTCTTC.

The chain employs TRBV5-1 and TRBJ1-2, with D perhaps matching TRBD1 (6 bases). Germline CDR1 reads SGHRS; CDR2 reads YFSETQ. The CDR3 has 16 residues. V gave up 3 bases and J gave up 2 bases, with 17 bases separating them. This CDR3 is CASSSTADRTNYGYTF. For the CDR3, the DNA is TGCGCCAGCAGCTCCACCGCGGACAGAACGAACTATGGCTACACCTTC. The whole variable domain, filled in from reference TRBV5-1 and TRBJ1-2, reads KAGVTQTPRYLIKTRGQQVTLSCSPISGHRSVSWYQQTPGQGLQFLFEYFSETQRNKGNFPGRFSGRQFSNSRSEMNVSTLELGDSALYLCASSSTADRTNYGYTFGSGTRLTVV.

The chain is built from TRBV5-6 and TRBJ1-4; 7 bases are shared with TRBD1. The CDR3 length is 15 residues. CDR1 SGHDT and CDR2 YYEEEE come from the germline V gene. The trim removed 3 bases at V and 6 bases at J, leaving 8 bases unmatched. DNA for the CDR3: TGTGCCAGCAGCTCCGACGGAGGGGGCTATGAAAAACTGTTTTTT. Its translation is CASSSDGGGYEKLFF.

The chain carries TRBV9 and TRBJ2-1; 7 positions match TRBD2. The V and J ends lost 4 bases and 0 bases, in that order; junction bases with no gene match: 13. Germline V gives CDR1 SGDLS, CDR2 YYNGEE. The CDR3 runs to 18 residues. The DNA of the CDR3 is TGTGCCAGCAGCCCTCGGTGGAGCGGGGACGCCTCCTACAATGAGCAGTTCTTC. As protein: CASSPRWSGDASYNEQFF. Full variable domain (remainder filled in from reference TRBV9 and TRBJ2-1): DSGVTQTPKHLITATGQRVTLRCSPRSGDLSVYWYQQSLDQGLQFLIQYYNGEERAKGNILERFSAQQFPDLHSELNLSSLELGDSALYFCASSPRWSGDASYNEQFFGPGTRLTVL.

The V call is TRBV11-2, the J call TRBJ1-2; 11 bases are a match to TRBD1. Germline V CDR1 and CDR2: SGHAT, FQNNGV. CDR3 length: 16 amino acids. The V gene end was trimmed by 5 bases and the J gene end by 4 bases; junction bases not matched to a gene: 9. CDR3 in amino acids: CASSNAGTGGAYGYTF. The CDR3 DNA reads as TGTGCCAGCAGCAATGCCGGGACAGGGGGTGCCTATGGCTACACCTTC.

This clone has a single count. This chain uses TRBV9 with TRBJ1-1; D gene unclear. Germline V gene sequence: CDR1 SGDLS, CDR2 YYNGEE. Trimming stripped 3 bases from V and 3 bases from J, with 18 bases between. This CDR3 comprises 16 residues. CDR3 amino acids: CASSAHKGSPDTEAFF. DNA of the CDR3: TGTGCCAGCAGCGCTCACAAAGGGTCTCCTGACACTGAAGCTTTCTTT.

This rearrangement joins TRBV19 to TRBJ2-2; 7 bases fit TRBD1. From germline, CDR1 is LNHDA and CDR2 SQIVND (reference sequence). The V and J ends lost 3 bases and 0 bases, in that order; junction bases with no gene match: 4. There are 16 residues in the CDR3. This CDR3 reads CASSINQGANTGELFF. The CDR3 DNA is TGTGCCAGTAGTATTAACCAGGGGGCGAACACCGGGGAGCTGTTTTTT.

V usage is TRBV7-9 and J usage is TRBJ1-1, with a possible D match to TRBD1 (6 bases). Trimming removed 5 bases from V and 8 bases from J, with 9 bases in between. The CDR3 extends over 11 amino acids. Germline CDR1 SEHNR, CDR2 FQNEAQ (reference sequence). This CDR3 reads CASSQTGEAFF. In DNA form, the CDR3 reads TGTGCCAGCAGCCAAACAGGGGAAGCTTTCTTT.

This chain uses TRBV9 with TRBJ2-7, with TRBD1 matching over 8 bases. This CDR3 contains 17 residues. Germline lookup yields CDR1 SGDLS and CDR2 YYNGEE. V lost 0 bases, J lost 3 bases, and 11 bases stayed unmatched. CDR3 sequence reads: CASSVDGETGAVYEQYF. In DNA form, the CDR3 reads TGTGCCAGCAGCGTAGACGGGGAGACAGGGGCCGTCTACGAGCAGTACTTC. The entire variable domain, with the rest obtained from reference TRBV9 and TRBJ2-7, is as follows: DSGVTQTPKHLITATGQRVTLRCSPRSGDLSVYWYQQSLDQGLQFLIQYYNGEERAKGNILERFSAQQFPDLHSELNLSSLELGDSALYFCASSVDGETGAVYEQYFGPGTRLTVT.

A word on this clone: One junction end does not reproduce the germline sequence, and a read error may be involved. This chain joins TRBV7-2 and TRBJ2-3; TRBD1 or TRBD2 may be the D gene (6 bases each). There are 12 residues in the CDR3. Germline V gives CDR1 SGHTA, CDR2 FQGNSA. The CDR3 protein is CASSDGGGPMDF. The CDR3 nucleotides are TGTGCCAGCAGCGATGGTGGGGGGCCCATGGATTTT.

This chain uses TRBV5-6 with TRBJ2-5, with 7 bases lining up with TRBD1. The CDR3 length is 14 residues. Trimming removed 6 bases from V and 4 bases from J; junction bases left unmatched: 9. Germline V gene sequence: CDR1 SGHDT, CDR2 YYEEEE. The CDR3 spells CASTLGGLGETQYF. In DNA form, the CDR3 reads TGTGCCAGCACCTTAGGGGGCTTGGGAGAGACCCAGTACTTC.

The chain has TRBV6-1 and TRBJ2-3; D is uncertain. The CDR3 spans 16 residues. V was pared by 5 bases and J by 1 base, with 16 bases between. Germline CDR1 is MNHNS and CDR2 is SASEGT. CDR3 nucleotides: TGTGCCAGCAGTCAAGGGCTAACAGACGGCACAGATACGCAGTATTTT. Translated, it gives CASSQGLTDGTDTQYF.

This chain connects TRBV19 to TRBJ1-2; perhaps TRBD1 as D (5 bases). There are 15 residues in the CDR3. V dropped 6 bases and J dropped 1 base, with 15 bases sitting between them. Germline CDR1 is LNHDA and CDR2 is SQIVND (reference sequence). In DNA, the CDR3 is TGTGCCAGTAGATCCCCGGGGCCGTATAACTATGGCTACACCTTC. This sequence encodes CASRSPGPYNYGYTF.

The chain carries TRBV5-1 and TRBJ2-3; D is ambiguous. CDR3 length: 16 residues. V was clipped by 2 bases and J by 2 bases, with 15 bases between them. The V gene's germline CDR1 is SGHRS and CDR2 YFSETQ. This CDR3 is CASSLVINDNTDTQYF. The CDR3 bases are TGCGCCAGCAGCTTAGTAATAAACGATAACACAGATACGCAGTATTTT.

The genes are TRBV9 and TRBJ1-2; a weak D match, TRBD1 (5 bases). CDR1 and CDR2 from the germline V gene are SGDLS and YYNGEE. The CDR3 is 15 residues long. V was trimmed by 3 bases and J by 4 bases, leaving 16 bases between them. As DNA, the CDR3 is TGTGCCAGCAGCGCGGGGGACCCCCCGGTCTATGGCTACACCTTC. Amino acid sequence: CASSAGDPPVYGYTF. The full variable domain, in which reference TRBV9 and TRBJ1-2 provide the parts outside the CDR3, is DSGVTQTPKHLITATGQRVTLRCSPRSGDLSVYWYQQSLDQGLQFLIQYYNGEERAKGNILERFSAQQFPDLHSELNLSSLELGDSALYFCASSAGDPPVYGYTFGSGTRLTVV.

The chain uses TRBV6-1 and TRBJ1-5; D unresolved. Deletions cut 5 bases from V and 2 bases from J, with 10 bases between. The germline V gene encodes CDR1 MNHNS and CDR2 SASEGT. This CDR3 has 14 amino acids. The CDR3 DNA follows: TGTGCCAGCAGTCCAAACAGTGGCAATCAGCCCCAGCATTTT. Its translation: CASSPNSGNQPQHF.

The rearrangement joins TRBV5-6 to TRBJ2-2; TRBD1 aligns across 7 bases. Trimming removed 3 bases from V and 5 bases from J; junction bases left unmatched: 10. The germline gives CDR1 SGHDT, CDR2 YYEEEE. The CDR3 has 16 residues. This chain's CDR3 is CASSSSRDRLTGELFF. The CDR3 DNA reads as TGTGCCAGCAGCTCTAGCCGGGACAGACTAACCGGGGAGCTGTTTTTT.

The CDR3 is CASSQDRGATHEAFF. CDR3 in DNA: TGTGCCAGCAGCCAAGATAGGGGGGCCACCCATGAAGCTTTCTTT. The gene calls are TRBV14 and TRBJ1-1; a possible D gene is TRBD1 (6 bases). The length of the CDR3 is 15 residues. Germline CDR1 and CDR2: SGHDN and FVKESK. Between the trimmed V and J ends, which lost 0 bases and 7 bases, there was a span of 15 bases. The full variable domain, in which reference TRBV14 and TRBJ1-1 provide the parts outside the CDR3, is EAGVTQFPSHSVIEKGQTVTLRCDPISGHDNLYWYRRVMGKEIKFLLHFVKESKQDESGMPNNRFLAERTGGTYSTLKVQPAELEDSGVYFCASSQDRGATHEAFFGQGTRLTVV.

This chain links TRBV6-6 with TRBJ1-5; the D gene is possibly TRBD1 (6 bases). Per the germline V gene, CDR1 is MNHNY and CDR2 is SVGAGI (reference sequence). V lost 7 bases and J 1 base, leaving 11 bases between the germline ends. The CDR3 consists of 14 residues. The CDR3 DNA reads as TGTGCCAGCAAAGAAACAGGGAGCAATCAGCCCCAGCATTTT. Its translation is CASKETGSNQPQHF.